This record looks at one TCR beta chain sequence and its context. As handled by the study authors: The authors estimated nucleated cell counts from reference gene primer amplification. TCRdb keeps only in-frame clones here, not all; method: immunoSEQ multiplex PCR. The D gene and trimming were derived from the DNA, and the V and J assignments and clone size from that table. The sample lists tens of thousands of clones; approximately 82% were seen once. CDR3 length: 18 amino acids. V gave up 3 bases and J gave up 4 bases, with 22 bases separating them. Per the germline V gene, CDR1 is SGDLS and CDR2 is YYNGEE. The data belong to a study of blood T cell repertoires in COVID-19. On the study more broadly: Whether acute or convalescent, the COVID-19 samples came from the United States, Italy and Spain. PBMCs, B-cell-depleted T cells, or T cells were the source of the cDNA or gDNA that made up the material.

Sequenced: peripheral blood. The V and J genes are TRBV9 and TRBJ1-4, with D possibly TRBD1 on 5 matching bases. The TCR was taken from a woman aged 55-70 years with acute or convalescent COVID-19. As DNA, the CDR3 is TGTGCCAGCAGCGCCGGGGGGAGGGGTGCGTCTTATAATGAAAAACTGTTTTTT. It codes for CASSAGGRGASYNEKLFF.